This TCR beta chain was recovered during a study of cytomegalovirus exposure and HLA in healthy donors. Points from the study as a whole: The study found most TCR sequences rare, yet found some public TCRs in many donors. The study flagged around 160 TCR beta chains as cytomegalovirus-associated. More clonal expansion characterized HLA-associated TCR beta chains than equally common others in a later analysis.

PCR used 60 Vbeta primers and 13 Jbeta primers. Libraries were prepared by immunoSEQ multiplex PCR; TCRdb keeps only in-frame clonotypes and omits some of them. This table holds fewer than 250,000 clones, 65% to 75% found once. Worth noting for this clone: Antigen unknown.

This CDR3 is 12 amino acids long. Germline-derived CDR1 and CDR2 are SNHLY and FYNNEI. Trimming shortened V by 6 bases and J by 5 bases, and 8 bases separated the two germline ends. The chain carries TRBV2 and TRBJ2-1; D ambiguous. The sample was PBMCs. The TCR originated in a woman aged 30 to 39 in good health and CMV-seronegative. CDR3 amino acids: CASRAQDNEQFF. DNA of the CDR3: TGTGCCAGCAGGGCCCAGGACAATGAGCAGTTCTTC.